This TCR beta chain emerged from a study of T cell changes during pregnancy in multiple sclerosis (dated by TCRdb to between 2018 and 2020). With respect to the entire study: The study examined how the T cell repertoire changed over the course of pregnancy in women with multiple sclerosis.

V and J lose 5 bases and 5 bases, and a span of 9 bases separates them. The germline V gene supplies CDR1 MGHDK and CDR2 SYGVNS. The CDR3 spans 13 residues, from the cysteine through the phenylalanine. The read is trimmed to its CDR3 DNA, 39 bases read in frame from base 1. The library was produced with the immunoSEQ multiplex PCR assay. TCRdb retrieved this table from immuneACCESS and kept in-frame rearrangements only. Not all clones are present; in checked studies, unresolved V genes account for under half, and no reason is known for the remainder. Recorded for this sample are 50,000 to 65,000 clones; over 75% of them occurred a single time. The top ten clones comprise 2.2% of the sample. Comment on this clone: What this receptor recognizes is not known. Base qualities are not recorded, but no much larger clone differs from it by a single base.

Recombination joined TRBV25-1 with TRBJ1-4; no confident D gene assignment can be made. The receptor comes from a female donor in good health, enrolled as a control in a pregnancy study. Here the sequenced sample was peripheral blood, taken in the first trimester of pregnancy. The CDR3 region reads CASSTTGNEKLFF. The nucleotide sequence is TGTGCCAGCAGTACCACGGGGAATGAAAAACTGTTTTTT.